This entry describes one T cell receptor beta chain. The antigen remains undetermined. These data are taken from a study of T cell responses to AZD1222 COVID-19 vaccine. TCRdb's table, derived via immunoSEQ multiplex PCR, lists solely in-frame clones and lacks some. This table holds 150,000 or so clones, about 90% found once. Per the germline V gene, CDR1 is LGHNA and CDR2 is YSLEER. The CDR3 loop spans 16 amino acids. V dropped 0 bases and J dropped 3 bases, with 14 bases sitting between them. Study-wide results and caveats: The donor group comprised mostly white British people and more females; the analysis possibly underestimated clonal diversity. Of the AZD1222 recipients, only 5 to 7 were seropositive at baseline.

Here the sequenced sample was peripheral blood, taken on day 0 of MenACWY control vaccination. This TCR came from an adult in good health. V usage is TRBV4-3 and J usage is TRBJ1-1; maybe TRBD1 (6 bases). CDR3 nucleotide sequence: TGCGCCAGCAGCCAAGACGGCAGGGGATTTTACACTGAAGCTTTCTTT. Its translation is CASSQDGRGFYTEAFF.